The 3 T cell receptor beta chains below were found in one sample sequenced in a study of CD8 T cells in Susac syndrome. Random hexamers were used to reverse transcribe an amount of about 0.45 to 1 ug RNA. One entry per CDR3 protein, called by TCRdb with MiXCR from the immunoSEQ multiplex PCR reads. The table includes 110,000 or so distinct CDR3 sequences, around 90% detected once. Sequencing was done on a sample of CD4+ T cells from PBMCs. These receptors were collected from a human donor in good health.

This sequence joins TRBV5-1 and TRBJ2-5; D not certain. V was trimmed by 4 bases and J by 7 bases, leaving 23 bases between them. The CDR3 loop spans 16 amino acids. Germline-derived CDR1 and CDR2 are SGHRS and YFSETQ. The DNA of the CDR3 is TGCGCCAGCAGCCCGGAAGGCTTCGGCGCTTTAAGGACCCAGTACTTC. Its protein product is CASSPEGFGALRTQYF. Variable domain in full (rest from reference TRBV5-1 and TRBJ2-5): KAGVTQTPRYLIKTRGQQVTLSCSPISGHRSVSWYQQTPGQGLQFLFEYFSETQRNKGNFPGRFSGRQFSNSRSEMNVSTLELGDSALYLCASSPEGFGALRTQYFGPGTRLLVL.

The chain carries TRBV29-1 and TRBJ2-6; either TRBD1 or TRBD2 may supply D (5 bases each). Per the germline V gene, CDR1 is SQVTM and CDR2 is ANQGSEA. The ends were cut back, 7 bases at V and 1 base at J, with 11 bases in the middle. This CDR3 has 14 residues. The CDR3 loop reads CSDGTVSGANVLTF. CDR3 sequence (DNA): TGCAGCGACGGGACGGTATCTGGGGCCAACGTCCTGACTTTC. The whole variable domain, remainder taken from reference TRBV29-1 and TRBJ2-6, is SAVISQKPSRDICQRGTSLTIQCQVDSQVTMMFWYRQQPGQSLTLIATANQGSEATYESGFVIDKFPISRPNLTFSTLTVSNMSPEDSSIYLCSDGTVSGANVLTFGAGSRLTVL.

This chain links TRBV25-1 with TRBJ1-4; TRBD1 is a possible D gene (6 bases). This CDR3 has 17 amino acids. Germline-derived CDR1 and CDR2 are MGHDK and SYGVNS. The germline V and J ends were trimmed by 4 bases and 0 bases, with 15 bases remaining between them. The CDR3 protein is CASSVTGLLTTNEKLFF. The CDR3 coding sequence is TGTGCCAGCAGTGTGACAGGTCTTCTGACAACTAATGAAAAACTGTTTTTT.